This T cell receptor (beta chain) was observed in a study of T-cell reconstitution after alpha-beta-depleted transplantation in children. Overall study findings and caveats: Newly generated T cells supplied most T-cell counts and diversity one year post-transplant. Several hundred expanded graft clones reportedly supplied alpha-beta T cells about two months after transplant. For some patients, TCRbeta diversity was high at day 60 because of recipient T cells and thymic progenitors that survived.

This clonotype has at least ten counts. Its target is not known. TCRbeta library construction was performed incorporating unique molecular identifiers. TCRdb called the PCR reads again in MiXCR, with one record for every CDR3 protein. The data hold around 200,000 distinct CDR3 sequences, with about a tenth observed a single time. V lost 4 bases and J 4 bases, leaving 16 bases between the germline ends. The CDR3 runs 15 residues. The germline gives CDR1 SGHRS, CDR2 YFSETQ. The sample was PBMCs, taken before TCRalphabeta/CD19-depleted stem cell transplant. The chain recombines TRBV5-1 with TRBJ2-3, with D possibly TRBD2 on 7 matching bases. This TCR was sampled from a child under three years old with acute myeloid leukemia, due to receive a stem cell transplant. The CDR3 DNA reads TGCGCCAGCAGCCGGTGGGGGGGGCTCTCAGATACGCAGTATTTT. Its protein is CASSRWGGLSDTQYF. The entire variable domain, with the rest obtained from reference TRBV5-1 and TRBJ2-3, is as follows: KAGVTQTPRYLIKTRGQQVTLSCSPISGHRSVSWYQQTPGQGLQFLFEYFSETQRNKGNFPGRFSGRQFSNSRSEMNVSTLELGDSALYLCASSRWGGLSDTQYFGPGTRLTVL.